These 15 T cell receptor beta chains came from one sample sequenced in a study of CD8 T cells in Susac syndrome. Reverse transcription of roughly 0.5 to 1 ug RNA was carried out with random hexamers. TCRdb itself ran the immunoSEQ multiplex PCR reads through MiXCR, one entry per CDR3 protein. The sample holds some 200,000 distinct CDR3 sequences; more than 85% are singletons and the top ten take 0.1% to 0.15%. Sample: CD8+ T cells from PBMCs. Source of these receptors: a human donor with multiple sclerosis.

The chain links TRBV5-4 to TRBJ2-4; D gene unclear. The germline CDR1 and CDR2 sequences are SGHNT and YYREEE (reference sequence). V was clipped by 0 bases and J by 0 bases, with 7 bases between them. The CDR3 length is 15 residues. In nucleotides, the CDR3 is TGTGCCAGCAGCTTGGAGGGATTAGCCAAAAACATTCAGTACTTC. Translated: CASSLEGLAKNIQYF.

The chain recombines TRBV6-1 with TRBJ2-6; 13 nucleotides line up with TRBD2. V trimming: 6 bases; J trimming: 1 base; junction bases outside the gene matches: 12. From germline, CDR1 is MNHNS and CDR2 SASEGT. This CDR3 is 20 amino acids long. DNA for the CDR3: TGTGCCAGCAGGATAGGACTAGCGGGAGATGTGAAATCTGGGGCCAACGTCCTGACTTTC. Translated, it gives CASRIGLAGDVKSGANVLTF.

The gene calls are TRBV27 and TRBJ1-1, with TRBD1 matching over 8 bases. J gave up 1 base and V 5 bases, and 9 bases lay outside the gene matches. Per germline, CDR1 MNHEY and CDR2 SMNVEV (reference sequence). The CDR3 totals 16 residues. CDR3 nucleotides: TGTGCCAGCAGTCGCAATTTCGGACAGGGGAACACTGAAGCTTTCTTT. It yields the protein CASSRNFGQGNTEAFF.

The V call is TRBV27, the J call TRBJ2-7; the match to TRBD2 covers 8 bases. The ends lost 6 bases at V and 3 bases at J; junction bases unmatched: 4. The CDR3 is 13 amino acids. In germline, CDR1 is MNHEY, CDR2 SMNVEV (reference sequence). The CDR3 DNA is TGTGCCAGCAGCAGCGGGAGTAACTACGAGCAGTACTTC. This translates into CASSSGSNYEQYF.

V gene TRBV30 combines with J gene TRBJ2-1; D is undetermined. The V gene's germline CDR1 is GTSNPN and CDR2 SVGIG (reference sequence). Trimming shortened V by 3 bases and J by 7 bases, and 13 bases separated the two germline ends. This CDR3 comprises 13 residues. CDR3 nucleotide sequence: TGTGCCTGGAGCCACTGGACCCGTAATGAGCAGTTCTTC. This translates into CAWSHWTRNEQFF.

The chain is built from TRBV5-1 and TRBJ2-1; TRBD2 might be the D (5 bases). The CDR3 contains 13 residues. V was cut by 0 bases and J by 6 bases, with 7 bases left in between. Germline V gene data show CDR1 as SGHRS and CDR2 as YFSETQ. DNA of the CDR3: TGCGCCAGCAGCTTGGAGAGGGTCAATGAGCAGTTCTTC. Its translation: CASSLERVNEQFF.

This chain joins TRBV19 and TRBJ2-7; no reliable D call. Deletions cut 3 bases from V and 0 bases from J, with 15 bases between. Germline V gene lookup returns CDR1 LNHDA and CDR2 SQIVND (reference sequence). The CDR3 consists of 16 residues. This CDR3 reads CASSIGWGRASYEQYF. In nucleotides, the CDR3 is TGTGCCAGTAGTATTGGCTGGGGAAGGGCCTCCTACGAGCAGTACTTC. The full variable domain, rest sourced from reference TRBV19 and TRBJ2-7, is DGGITQSPKYLFRKEGQNVTLSCEQNLNHDAMYWYRQDPGQGLRLIYYSQIVNDFQKGDIAEGYSVSREKKESFPLTVTSAQKNPTAFYLCASSIGWGRASYEQYFGPGTRLTVT.

This rearrangement joins TRBV7-6 to TRBJ2-1, with 11 bases matching TRBD2. The V segment lost 5 bases and the J segment 10 bases; nucleotides outside the gene matches: 10. This CDR3 is 15 amino acids long. CDR1 SGHVS and CDR2 FNYEAQ come from the germline V gene. In DNA, the CDR3 is TGTGCCAGCAGCCAACATAGCGGGAGGGAATGGGAGCAGTTCTTC. This gives the protein CASSQHSGREWEQFF. Drawing the rest from reference TRBV7-6 and TRBJ2-1, the complete variable domain is GAGVSQSPRYKVTKRGQDVALRCDPISGHVSLYWYRQALGQGPEFLTYFNYEAQQDKSGLPNDRFSAERPEGSISTLTIQRTEQRDSAMYRCASSQHSGREWEQFFGPGTRLTVL.

The chain is built from TRBV11-2 and TRBJ2-2; D gene uncertain. CDR1 and CDR2 from the germline V gene are SGHAT and FQNNGV. The CDR3 spans 15 residues. Trimming removed 4 bases from V and 5 bases from J, with 14 bases in between. The CDR3 DNA sequence: TGTGCCAGCAGCTATACTGCTACTTATACCGGGGAGCTGTTTTTT. The encoded protein is CASSYTATYTGELFF. The complete variable domain, with remaining parts taken from reference TRBV11-2 and TRBJ2-2, reads EAGVAQSPRYKIIEKRQSVAFWCNPISGHATLYWYQQILGQGPKLLIQFQNNGVVDDSQLPKDRFSAERLKGVDSTLKIQPAKLEDSAVYLCASSYTATYTGELFFGEGSRLTVL.

The chain links TRBV30 to TRBJ2-6; no firm D call. Looked up from germline, CDR1 is GTSNPN and CDR2 is SVGIG (reference sequence). The V gene lost 0 bases and the J gene lost 4 bases, with 10 bases spanning the gap. The CDR3 extends over 15 amino acids. In DNA, the CDR3 is TGTGCCTGGAGTGTAGGAACCACCGGGGCCAACGTCCTGACTTTC. It encodes CAWSVGTTGANVLTF.

The chain joins TRBV6-1 to TRBJ1-4; D is ambiguous. Germline loops: CDR1 MNHNS, CDR2 SASEGT. With 4 bases removed from V and 5 bases from J, the gap between germline ends came to 8 bases. This CDR3 is 13 amino acids long. The CDR3 is CASSGRQNEKLFF. The CDR3 nucleotides are TGTGCCAGCAGTGGACGACAAAATGAAAAACTGTTTTTT.

J is TRBJ2-1 and V is TRBV6-5; D possibly corresponds to TRBD1 (6 bases). This CDR3 comprises 14 residues. V gave up 4 bases and J gave up 5 bases, with 12 bases separating them. Germline assignment: CDR1 MNHEY and CDR2 SVGAGI. The CDR3 region is CASSLGAGDNEQFF. CDR3 bases: TGTGCCAGCAGTTTGGGGGCAGGAGACAATGAGCAGTTCTTC.

The chain employs TRBV4-1 and TRBJ2-7, with 7 bases aligning to TRBD2. The CDR3 totals 14 residues. CDR1 is MGHRA, CDR2 YSYEKL, per germline. Trimming took 4 bases from V and 3 from J; bases not matched to a gene: 6. The CDR3 sequence: CASSLGEGSYEQYF. CDR3 in DNA: TGCGCCAGCAGCCTCGGGGAGGGTAGCTACGAGCAGTACTTC.

The sample holds a few counts of this clonotype. This chain joins TRBV2 and TRBJ2-7; no clear D. The V end lost 2 bases, the J end lost 0 bases, and 8 bases lay between the germline ends. Looked up from germline, CDR1 is SNHLY and CDR2 is FYNNEI. This CDR3 has 14 residues. CDR3 DNA sequence: TGTGCCAGCAGTGAAACACGGAGCTCCTACGAGCAGTACTTC. Translating gives CASSETRSSYEQYF.

This clonotype was found once. The chain carries TRBV7-9 and TRBJ2-7; D unclear. CDR1 SEHNR and CDR2 FQNEAQ come from the germline V gene (reference sequence). The CDR3 is 12 amino acids. Between the trimmed V and J ends, which lost 5 bases and 6 bases, there was a span of 11 bases. The CDR3 spells CASSPLDPEQYF. The CDR3 DNA follows: TGTGCCAGCAGCCCGTTGGACCCCGAGCAGTACTTC.